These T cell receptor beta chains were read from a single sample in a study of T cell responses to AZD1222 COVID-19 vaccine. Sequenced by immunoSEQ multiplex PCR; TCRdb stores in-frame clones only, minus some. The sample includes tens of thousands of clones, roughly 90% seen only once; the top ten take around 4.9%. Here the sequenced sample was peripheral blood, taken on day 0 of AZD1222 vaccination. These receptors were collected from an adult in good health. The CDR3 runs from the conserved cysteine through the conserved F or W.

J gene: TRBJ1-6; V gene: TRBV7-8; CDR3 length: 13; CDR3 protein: CASSGGTASPLHF
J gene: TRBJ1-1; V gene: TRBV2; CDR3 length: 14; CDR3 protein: CASSAQAGRTEAFF
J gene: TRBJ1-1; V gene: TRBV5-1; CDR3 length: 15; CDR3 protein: CASSAQTGTNTEAFF
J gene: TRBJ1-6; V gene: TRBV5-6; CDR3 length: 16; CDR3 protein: CASSWGFSSYNSPLHF
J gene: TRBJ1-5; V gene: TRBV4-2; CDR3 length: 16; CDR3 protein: CASSQEVGDSNQPQHF
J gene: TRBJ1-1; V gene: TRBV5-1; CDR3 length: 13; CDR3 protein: CASGNPGNTEAFF
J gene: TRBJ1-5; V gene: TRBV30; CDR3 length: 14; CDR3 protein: CAWTPGAYDQPQHF
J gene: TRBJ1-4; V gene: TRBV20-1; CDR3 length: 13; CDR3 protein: CSASSGYGEKLFF
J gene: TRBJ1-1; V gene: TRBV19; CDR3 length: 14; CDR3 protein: CASSPGQGATEAFF
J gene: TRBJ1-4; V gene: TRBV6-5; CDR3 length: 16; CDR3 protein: CASSYPRGGTNEKLFF
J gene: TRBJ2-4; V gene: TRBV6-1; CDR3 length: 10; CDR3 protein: CASSEGIIRF
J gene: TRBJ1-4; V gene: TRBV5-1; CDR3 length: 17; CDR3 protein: CASSLEGQGAINEKLFF
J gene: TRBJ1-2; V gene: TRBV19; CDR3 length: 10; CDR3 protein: CVTGDHGYTF
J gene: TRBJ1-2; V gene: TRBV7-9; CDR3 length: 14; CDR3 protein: CASSLVSGSYGYTF
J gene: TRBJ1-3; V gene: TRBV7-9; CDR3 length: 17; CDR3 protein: CASSSRRQVNSGNTIYF
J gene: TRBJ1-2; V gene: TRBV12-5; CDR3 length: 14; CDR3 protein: CASGFLPGQHGYTF
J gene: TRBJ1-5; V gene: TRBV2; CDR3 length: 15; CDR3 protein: CASSDSGVDNQPQHF
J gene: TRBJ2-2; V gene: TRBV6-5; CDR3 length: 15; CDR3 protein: CASSYGRGSTGELFF
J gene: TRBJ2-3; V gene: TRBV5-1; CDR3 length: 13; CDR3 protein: CASGTILTDTQYF
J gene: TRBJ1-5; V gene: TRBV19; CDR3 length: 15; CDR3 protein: CASTPRRGGNQPQHF
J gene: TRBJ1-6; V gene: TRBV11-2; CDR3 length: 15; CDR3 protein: CASSPNRGDGSPLHF
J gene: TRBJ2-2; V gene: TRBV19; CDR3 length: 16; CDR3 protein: CASSIMGAANTGELFF
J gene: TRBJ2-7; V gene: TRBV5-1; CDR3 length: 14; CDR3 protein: CASKPRDSAYEQYF
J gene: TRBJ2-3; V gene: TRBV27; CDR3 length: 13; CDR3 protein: CASSLTRTDTQYF
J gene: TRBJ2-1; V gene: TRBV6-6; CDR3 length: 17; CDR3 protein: CASSRYPAGGMGNEQFF
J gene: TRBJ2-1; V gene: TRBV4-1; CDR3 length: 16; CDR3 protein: CASSQVGGVGYNEQFF
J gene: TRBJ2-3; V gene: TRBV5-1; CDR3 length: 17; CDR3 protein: CASSTTPQRGGSDTQYF
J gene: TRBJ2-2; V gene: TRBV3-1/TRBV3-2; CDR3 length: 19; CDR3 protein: CASSQENQGERLPTGELFF
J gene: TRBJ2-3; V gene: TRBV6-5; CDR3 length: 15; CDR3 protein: CASSYISGGGDTQYF
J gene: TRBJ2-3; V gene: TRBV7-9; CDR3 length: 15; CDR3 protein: CASSLVSHRTDTQYF
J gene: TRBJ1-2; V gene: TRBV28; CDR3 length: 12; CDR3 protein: CASWDRNYGYTF
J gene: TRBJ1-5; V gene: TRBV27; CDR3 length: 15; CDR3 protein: CASKKAAGGNQPQHF
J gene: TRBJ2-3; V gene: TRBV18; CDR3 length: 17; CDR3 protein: CASSDIRAGTSTDTQYF
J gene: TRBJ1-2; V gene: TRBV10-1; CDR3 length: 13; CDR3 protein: CASSESKHYGYTF
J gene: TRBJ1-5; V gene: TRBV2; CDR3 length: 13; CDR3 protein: CASSVTGRQPQHF